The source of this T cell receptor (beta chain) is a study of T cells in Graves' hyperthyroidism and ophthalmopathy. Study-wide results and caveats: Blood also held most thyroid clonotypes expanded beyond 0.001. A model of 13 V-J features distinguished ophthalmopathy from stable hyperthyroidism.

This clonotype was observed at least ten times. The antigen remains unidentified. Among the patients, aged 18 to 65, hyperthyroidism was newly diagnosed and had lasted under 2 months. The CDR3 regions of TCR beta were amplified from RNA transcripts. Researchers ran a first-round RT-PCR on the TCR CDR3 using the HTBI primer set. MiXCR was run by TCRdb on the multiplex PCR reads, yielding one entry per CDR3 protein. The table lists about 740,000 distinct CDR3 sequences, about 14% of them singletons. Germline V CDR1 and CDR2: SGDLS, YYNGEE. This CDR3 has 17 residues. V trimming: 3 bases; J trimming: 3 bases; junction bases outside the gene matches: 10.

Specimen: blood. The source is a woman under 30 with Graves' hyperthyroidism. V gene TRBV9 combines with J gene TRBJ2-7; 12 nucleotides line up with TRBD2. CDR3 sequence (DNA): TGTGCCAGCAGCGCGGCTAGCGGGAGGGGCGCGGACTACGAGCAGTACTTC. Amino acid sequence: CASSAASGRGADYEQYF.